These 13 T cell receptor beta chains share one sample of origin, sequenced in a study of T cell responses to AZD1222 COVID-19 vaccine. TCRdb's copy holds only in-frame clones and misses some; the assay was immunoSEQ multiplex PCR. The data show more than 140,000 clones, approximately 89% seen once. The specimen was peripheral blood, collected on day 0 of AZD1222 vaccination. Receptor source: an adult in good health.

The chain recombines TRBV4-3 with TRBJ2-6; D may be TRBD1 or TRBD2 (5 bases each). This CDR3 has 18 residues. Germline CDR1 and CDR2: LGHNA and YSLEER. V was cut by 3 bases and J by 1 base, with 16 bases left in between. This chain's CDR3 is CASSHRGRRQSGANVLTF. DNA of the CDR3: TGCGCCAGCAGCCACCGGGGACGGCGCCAATCTGGGGCCAACGTCCTGACTTTC.

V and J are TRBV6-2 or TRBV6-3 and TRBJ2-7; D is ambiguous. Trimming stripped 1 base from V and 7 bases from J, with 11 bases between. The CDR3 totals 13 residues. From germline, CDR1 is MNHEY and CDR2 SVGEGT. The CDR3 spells CASSYLILREQYF. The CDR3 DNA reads TGTGCCAGCAGTTACTTGATCTTGAGAGAGCAGTACTTC.

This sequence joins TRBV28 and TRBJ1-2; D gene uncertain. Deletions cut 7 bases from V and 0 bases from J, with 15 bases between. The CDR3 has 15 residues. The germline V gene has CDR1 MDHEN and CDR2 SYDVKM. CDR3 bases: TGTGCCAGCAAGGAGGAAGTCGCCGCTAACTATGGCTACACCTTC. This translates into CASKEEVAANYGYTF.

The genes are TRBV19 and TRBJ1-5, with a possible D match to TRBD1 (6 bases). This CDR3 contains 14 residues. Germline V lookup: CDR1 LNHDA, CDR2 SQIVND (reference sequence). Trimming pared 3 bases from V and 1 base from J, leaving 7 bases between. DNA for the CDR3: TGTGCCAGTAGTATCGGACAGAGCAATCAGCCCCAGCATTTT. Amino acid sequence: CASSIGQSNQPQHF. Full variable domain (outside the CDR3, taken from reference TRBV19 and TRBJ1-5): DGGITQSPKYLFRKEGQNVTLSCEQNLNHDAMYWYRQDPGQGLRLIYYSQIVNDFQKGDIAEGYSVSREKKESFPLTVTSAQKNPTAFYLCASSIGQSNQPQHFGDGTRLSIL.

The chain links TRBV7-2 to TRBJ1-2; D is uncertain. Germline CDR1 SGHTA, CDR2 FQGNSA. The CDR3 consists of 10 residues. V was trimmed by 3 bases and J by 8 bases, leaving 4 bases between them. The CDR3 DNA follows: TGTGCCAGCAGCTTCGGGGGCTACACCTTC. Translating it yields CASSFGGYTF.

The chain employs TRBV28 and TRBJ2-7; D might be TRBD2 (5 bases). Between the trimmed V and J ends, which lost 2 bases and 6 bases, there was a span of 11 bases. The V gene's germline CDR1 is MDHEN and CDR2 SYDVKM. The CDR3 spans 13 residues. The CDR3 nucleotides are TGTGCCAGCAGTTTAGCCATAGCGAGCGAGCAGTACTTC. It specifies CASSLAIASEQYF.

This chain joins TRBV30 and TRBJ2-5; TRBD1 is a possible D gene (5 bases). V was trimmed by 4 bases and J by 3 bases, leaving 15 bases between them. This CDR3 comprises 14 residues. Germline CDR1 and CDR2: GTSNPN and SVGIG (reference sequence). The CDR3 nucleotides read TGTGCCTGGACTCAAGACAGTCTGAAAGAGACCCAGTACTTC. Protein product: CAWTQDSLKETQYF.

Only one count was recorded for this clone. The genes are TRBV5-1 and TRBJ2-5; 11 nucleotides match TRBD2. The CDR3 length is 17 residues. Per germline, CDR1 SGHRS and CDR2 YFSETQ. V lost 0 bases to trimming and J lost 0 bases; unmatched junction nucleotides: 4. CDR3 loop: CASSLGLAGYYQETQYF. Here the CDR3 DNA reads TGCGCCAGCAGCTTGGGACTAGCGGGATACTACCAAGAGACCCAGTACTTC.

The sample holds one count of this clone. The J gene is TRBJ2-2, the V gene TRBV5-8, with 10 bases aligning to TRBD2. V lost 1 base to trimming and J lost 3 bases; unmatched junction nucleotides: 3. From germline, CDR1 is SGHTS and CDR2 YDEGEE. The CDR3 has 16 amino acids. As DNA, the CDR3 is TGTGCCAGCAGCTTGCTAGCGGGAGCACACACCGGGGAGCTGTTTTTT. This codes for CASSLLAGAHTGELFF. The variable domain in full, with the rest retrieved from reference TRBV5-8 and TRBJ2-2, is EAGVTQSPTHLIKTRGQQATLRCSPISGHTSVYWYQQALGLGLQFLLWYDEGEERNRGNFPPRFSGRQFPNYSSELNVNALELEDSALYLCASSLLAGAHTGELFFGEGSRLTVL.

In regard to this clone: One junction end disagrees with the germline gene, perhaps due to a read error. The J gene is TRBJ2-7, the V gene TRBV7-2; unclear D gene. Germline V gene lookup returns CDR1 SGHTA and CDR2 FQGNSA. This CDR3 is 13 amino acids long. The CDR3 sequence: CASSPPLGYGQYF. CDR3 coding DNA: TGTGCCAGCAGCCCTCCTCTCGGCTACGGGCAGTACTTC.

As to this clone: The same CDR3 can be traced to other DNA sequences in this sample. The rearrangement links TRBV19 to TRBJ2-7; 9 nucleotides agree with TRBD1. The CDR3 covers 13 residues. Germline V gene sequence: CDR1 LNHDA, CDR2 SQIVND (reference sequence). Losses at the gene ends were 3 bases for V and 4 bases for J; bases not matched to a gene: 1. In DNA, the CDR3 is TGTGCCAGTAGTATGGGGACAGGGTACGAGCAGTACTTC. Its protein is CASSMGTGYEQYF.

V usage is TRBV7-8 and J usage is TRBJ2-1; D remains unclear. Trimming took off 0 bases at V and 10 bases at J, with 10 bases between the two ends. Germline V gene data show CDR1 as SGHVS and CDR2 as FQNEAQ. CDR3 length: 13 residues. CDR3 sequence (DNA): TGTGCCAGCAGCTTAGCGTGGCCGCAAGAGCAGTTCTTC. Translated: CASSLAWPQEQFF.

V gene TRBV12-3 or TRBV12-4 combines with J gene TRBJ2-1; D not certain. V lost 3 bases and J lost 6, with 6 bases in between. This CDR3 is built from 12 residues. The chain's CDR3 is CASSFTINEQFF. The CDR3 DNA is TGTGCCAGCAGTTTCACGATCAATGAGCAGTTCTTC.